This entry concerns a single T cell receptor (beta chain). The data stem from a study of T cell changes during pregnancy in multiple sclerosis. The data were produced by immunoSEQ multiplex PCR, yet TCRdb's version contains in-frame clones alone and is incomplete. In the table there are tens of thousands of clones, around 94% of which are singletons. Germline V lookup: CDR1 SGHAT, CDR2 FQNNGV. V gave up 2 bases and J gave up 5 bases, with 4 bases separating them. This CDR3 spans 11 amino acids. This rearrangement joins TRBV11-2 to TRBJ2-7; D remains ambiguous. This clonotype was sampled from a female donor with multiple sclerosis, enrolled in a pregnancy study. Here the sequenced sample was peripheral blood, taken in the third trimester of pregnancy. CDR3 in amino acids: CASSLTDEQYF. In DNA, the CDR3 is TGTGCCAGCAGCTTAACGGACGAGCAGTACTTC.